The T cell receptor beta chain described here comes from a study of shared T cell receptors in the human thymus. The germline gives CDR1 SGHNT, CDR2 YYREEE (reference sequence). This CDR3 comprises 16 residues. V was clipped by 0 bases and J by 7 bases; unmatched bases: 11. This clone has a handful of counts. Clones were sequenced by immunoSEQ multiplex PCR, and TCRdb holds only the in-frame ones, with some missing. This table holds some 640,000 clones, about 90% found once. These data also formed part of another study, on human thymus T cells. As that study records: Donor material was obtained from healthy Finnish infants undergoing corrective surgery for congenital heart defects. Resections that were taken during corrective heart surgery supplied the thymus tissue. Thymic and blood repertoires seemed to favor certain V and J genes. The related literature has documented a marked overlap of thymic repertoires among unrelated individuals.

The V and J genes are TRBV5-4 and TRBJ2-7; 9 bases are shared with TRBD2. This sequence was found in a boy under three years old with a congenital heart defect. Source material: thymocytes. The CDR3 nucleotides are TGTGCCAGCAGCTTGGCTCCAGCGGGAGGATCGGGTGAGCAGTACTTC. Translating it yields CASSLAPAGGSGEQYF.